Listed below are T cell receptor beta chains from one sample, sequenced in a study of naive and memory T cell subsets. TCRdb redid the calling of the UMI-ligation and nested PCR reads with MiXCR, one entry per CDR3 protein. The sample includes around 140,000 distinct CDR3 sequences, about a fifth seen only once; the top ten take 0.6% to 0.8%. The source material was naive CD8+ T cells from blood. The receptors were gathered from a human donor in good health. The CDR3 runs from the conserved cysteine through the conserved F or W.

>TRBV28
CASSSLGLIQPQHF
>TRBV5-1
CASSLARTGNTEAFF
>TRBV7-9
CASTLGGHTEAFF
>TRBV4-3
CASSQDSGRVAFF
>TRBV20-1
CSARVPDRYNEQFF
>TRBV28
CASSRPTVGRNTEAFF
>TRBV27
CASSSTGRPAAEQYF
>TRBV5-4
CASSLAPGPQDAFF
>TRBV19
CASNQLGRVDTQYF
>TRBV7-9
CASSLGQGILEAFF
>TRBV2
CASRALTGGDTEAFF
>TRBV14
CASSRAGFYNEQFF
>TRBV28
CASSLPGESNYGYTF
>TRBV9
CASSVGRGTQYF
>TRBV5-4
CASSFSWDSSYEQYF
>TRBV12-3/TRBV12-4
CASSFGQSEKLFF
>TRBV28
CASSLYGQFYEQYF
>TRBV28
CASRPPSGNTIYF
>TRBV27
CASSFQGGTDTQYF
>TRBV20-1
CSARDRLGTEAFF
>TRBV5-4
CASRDVAYNEQFF
>TRBV7-9
CASSLGAQPQHF
>TRBV20-1
CSARDRDRFYTGELFF
>TRBV5-8
CASSLAEPTGANTEAFF
>TRBV25-1
CASSDPNTEAFF
>TRBV9
CASSVVEGITDTQYF
>TRBV5-1
CASRPGTGEIYEQYF
>TRBV20-1
CSARSGLAGYEQYF
>TRBV5-1
CASSLAEAGYEQYF
>TRBV29-1
CSVDGAAPRRTNEKLFF
>TRBV5-5
CASSLERGLGTEAFF
>TRBV29-1
CSVPEKNTGELFF
>TRBV12-3/TRBV12-4
CASSLSLNEQFF
>TRBV4-1
CASSQDLGQGVTGELFF
>TRBV7-3
CASSLTGGTDTQYF
>TRBV7-9
CASSLPSAVSYNEQFF
>TRBV2
CASRAATSDRETQYF
>TRBV6-5
CATSGQNTGELFF
>TRBV9
CASSGTGYEQYF
>TRBV28
CASSPRDRVTNEQFF
>TRBV7-8
CASSSTEGGWYEQYF
>TRBV9
CASSVFGGVQETQYF
>TRBV7-9
CASSASDYGYTF
>TRBV6-2/TRBV6-3
CASSSDLDTQYF
>TRBV25-1
CASSEYSDPESNEQFF
>TRBV7-6
CASSLGPEGVDEQFF
>TRBV28
CASSPGQLNTEAFF
>TRBV12-3/TRBV12-4
CASRVLGQETQYF
>TRBV24-1
CATSDNDWNEQFF
>TRBV9
CASSGVEDEAFF